The clone carrying this TCR beta chain was counted once. As yet, its antigen is unknown. V lost 2 bases to trimming and J lost 5 bases, with 10 bases between them. The CDR3 is 14 residues long. Germline CDR1 reads MNHEY; CDR2 reads SMNVEV (reference sequence). The data originate from a study of cytomegalovirus exposure and HLA in healthy donors. Whole-study findings and limits: As immune exposure information, only CMV serostatus was available. Rarity characterized most TCR sequences, yet some public TCRs appeared in many donors. Being productive about 87% or about 30% of the time was typical of most TCR beta V segments in an earlier analysis.

The primer mix had 60 Vbeta and 13 Jbeta primers. TCRdb's copy holds only in-frame clones and misses some; the assay was immunoSEQ multiplex PCR. This sample yields 75,000 to 85,000 clones, of which over 60% are seen a single time; 1.1% belongs to the top ten. The sample taken for sequencing was PBMCs. This sequence originates from a male donor in good health and CMV-seronegative. The rearrangement joins TRBV27 to TRBJ1-5; D uncertain. The CDR3 spells CASSLAPRDQPQHF. The CDR3 bases are TGTGCCAGCAGTTTAGCGCCGAGGGATCAGCCCCAGCATTTT.